This T cell receptor beta chain was retrieved from a study of blood T cell repertoires in COVID-19. In the study overall: There were acute and convalescent COVID-19 samples, and they came from the United States, Italy and Spain. The cDNA or gDNA used as material had been derived from T cells, B-cell-depleted T cells, or PBMCs.

Cohorts were determined from participant-reported clinical history. Trimming pared 6 bases from V and 4 bases from J, leaving 21 bases between. The CDR3 is made up of 16 amino acids. Germline CDR1 reads MDHEN; CDR2 reads SYDVKM. The assay was immunoSEQ multiplex PCR, and TCRdb's table has in-frame clones only and misses some. This table holds more than 250,000 clones, approximately 89% found once. The TCR originated in a woman under 30 who had recovered from COVID-19. This chain joins TRBV28 and TRBJ1-1; the D gene is possibly TRBD1 (6 bases). Sequencing was performed on PBMCs or T cells enriched from blood (not recorded which). Written as DNA, the CDR3 is TGTGCCAGCAGCGCGGCGGGGGGACATTTGGTCACTGAAGCTTTCTTT. This encodes CASSAAGGHLVTEAFF.